These T cell receptor beta chains were read from a single sample in a study of identical twins. TCRdb reprocessed the 5' RACE reads via MiXCR and lists one record per CDR3 protein. The table shows around 510,000 distinct CDR3 sequences, with more than 13% occurring only once. These same data were also listed under a study on yellow fever vaccine responses in identical twins.

Sequencing was carried out using CD4+ T cells sorted from blood. The receptors shown here come from a woman between 18 and 30 years old in good health. The CDR3 runs from the conserved cysteine through the conserved F or W. A D gene is named only where the DNA matches it firmly. Not every row has a clone size; where given, it reads once, few, many or a size class.

size | J | D | V | DNA | CDR3
- | TRBJ2-1 | TRBD2 | TRBV14 | TGTGCCAGCAGCCAAGATGAACTAGCGGGAGTCTATGAGCAGTTCTTC | CASSQDELAGVYEQFF
few | TRBJ2-5 | - | TRBV5-6 | TGTGCCAGCATCCCAGGAGGCAGGTTGGAGACCCAGTACTTC | CASIPGGRLETQYF
many | TRBJ2-4 | TRBD2 | TRBV3-1 | TGTGCCAGCAGCCCAGCGGGGAAAATAAACATTCAGTACTTC | CASSPAGKINIQYF
- | TRBJ2-7 | - | TRBV4-3 | TGCGCCAGCAGCCAAGCTGCAGGGAATTCCTACGAGCAGTACTTC | CASSQAAGNSYEQYF
few | TRBJ2-7 | - | TRBV2 | TGTGCCAGCAGCACAGGGTTCGAGCAGTACTTC | CASSTGFEQYF
- | TRBJ2-3 | - | TRBV20-1 | TGCAGTGCATCCATCCAGGGGACAGATACGCAGTATTTT | CSASIQGTDTQYF
few | TRBJ1-2 | - | TRBV11-2 | TGTGCCAGCAGCTTTGGGAGCGGCTACACCTTC | CASSFGSGYTF
- | TRBJ1-2 | - | TRBV28 | TGTGCCAGCAGCAAAAGGGACTATGGCTACACCTTC | CASSKRDYGYTF
many | TRBJ2-7 | - | TRBV7-4 | TGTGCCAGCAGCTTGGGGCATTACTACGAGCAGTACTTC | CASSLGHYYEQYF
- | TRBJ2-6 | - | TRBV18 | TGTGCCAGCTCAGATGGGGCCAACGTCCTGACTTTC | CASSDGANVLTF
- | TRBJ1-1 | TRBD1 | TRBV30 | TGTGCCTGGAGAGGCGACAGGGCGACTGAAGCTTTCTTT | CAWRGDRATEAFF
- | TRBJ1-6 | TRBD1 | TRBV20-1 | TGCAGTGCTAGAGACGGGGACAGCGTAATTAATTCACCCCTCCACTTT | CSARDGDSVINSPLHF
few | TRBJ2-3 | - | TRBV15 | TGTGCCACCAGCAGGGCCCCTAGCGCCCACACAGATACGCAGTATTTT | CATSRAPSAHTDTQYF
- | TRBJ1-2 | TRBD1 | TRBV2 | TGTGCCAGCAGCCGACAGGGTCCGGAGTTAGATGGCTACACCTTC | CASSRQGPELDGYTF
- | TRBJ1-5 | - | TRBV12-3/TRBV12-4 | TGTGCCAGCAGTTTAAGGATGTCAGATAGCAATCAGCCCCAGCATTTT | CASSLRMSDSNQPQHF
- | TRBJ1-4 | - | TRBV12-1 | TGTGCCGTAGCGGGACTACCTAATGAAAAACTGTTTTTT | CAVAGLPNEKLFF
- | TRBJ2-3 | - | TRBV20-1 | TGCAGTGCTAGAGATCAGAGGGGGGGCACAGATACGCAGTATTTT | CSARDQRGGTDTQYF
- | TRBJ2-2 | - | TRBV6-2/TRBV6-3 | TGTGCCAGCAGCCCCTTATCCCCCCCGAACACCGGGGAGCTGTTTTTT | CASSPLSPPNTGELFF
- | TRBJ2-7 | - | TRBV5-1 | TGCGCCAGCAGCTTGGGCCCGGTAGAATCCTACGAGCAGTACTTC | CASSLGPVESYEQYF
- | TRBJ2-6 | TRBD1 | TRBV5-1 | TGCGCCAGCAGCCGAGACAGGGAACGATCTGGGGCCAACGTCCTGACTTTC | CASSRDRERSGANVLTF
many | TRBJ2-7 | - | TRBV7-2 | TGTGCCAGCAGCGTACCTCAGGTAGACTACGAGCAGTACTTC | CASSVPQVDYEQYF
few | TRBJ2-2 | - | TRBV12-3/TRBV12-4 | TGTGCCAGTGTTTGGTTGTCCGGGGAGCTGTTTTTT | CASVWLSGELFF
many | TRBJ2-5 | - | TRBV18 | TGTGCCAGCAGTCCCCGACAAGAGACCCAGTACTTC | CASSPRQETQYF
few | TRBJ2-7 | - | TRBV7-9 | TGTGCCAGCAGCTTGGGACCTACCTTCTACGAGCAGTACTTC | CASSLGPTFYEQYF
many | TRBJ2-1 | - | TRBV15 | TGTGCCACCAGCAGAGAGAACCAAGGGGGAAGTGAGCAGTTCTTC | CATSRENQGGSEQFF
- | TRBJ2-3 | - | TRBV6-2/TRBV6-3 | TGTGCCAGCCGTATAAGGGATACGCAGTATTTT | CASRIRDTQYF
few | TRBJ2-3 | - | TRBV25-1 | TGTGCCAGCAGTGACCCGGGACTTATTGACCTGGGCACAGATACGCAGTATTTT | CASSDPGLIDLGTDTQYF
- | TRBJ2-7 | - | TRBV28 | TGTGCCAGCAGTTTAGCCCCCCACGAGCAGTACTTC | CASSLAPHEQYF
- | TRBJ2-6 | - | TRBV6-2/TRBV6-3 | TGTGCCAGCAGTTTTGGTGGCTCTGGGGCCAACGTCCTGACTTTC | CASSFGGSGANVLTF
few | TRBJ2-7 | TRBD2 | TRBV20-1 | TGCAGTGCTAAAGGACTAGCGGGAGTCGAGCAGTACTTC | CSAKGLAGVEQYF
- | TRBJ2-5 | TRBD2 | TRBV7-9 | TGTGCCAGCAGCTACGCGGGGGGGCCAGAGACCCAGTACTTC | CASSYAGGPETQYF
- | TRBJ1-2 | - | TRBV15 | TGTGCCACCAGCACCGGACCTCCGCGCTATGGCTACACCTTC | CATSTGPPRYGYTF
once | TRBJ2-1 | TRBD2 | TRBV30 | TGTGCCTGGAGTGTCCTAGCGGGGGGGCCTAGGAATGAGCAGTTCTTC | CAWSVLAGGPRNEQFF
- | TRBJ2-7 | - | TRBV20-1 | TGCAGTGCTAGAGTCGAACCGCCAGGGAAGGTCGTAAACGAGCAGTACTTC | CSARVEPPGKVVNEQYF
- | TRBJ2-7 | - | TRBV12-3/TRBV12-4 | TGTGCCAGCAGCAAGAAGCTCTACGAGCAGTACTTC | CASSKKLYEQYF
many | TRBJ2-1 | TRBD1 | TRBV6-2/TRBV6-3 | TGTGCCAGCAGTGGGCAGGGGGACCAGTTCTTC | CASSGQGDQFF
- | TRBJ2-3 | TRBD2 | TRBV30 | TGTGCCTGGAGTAATAGCGGGAGGAGCACAGATACGCAGTATTTT | CAWSNSGRSTDTQYF